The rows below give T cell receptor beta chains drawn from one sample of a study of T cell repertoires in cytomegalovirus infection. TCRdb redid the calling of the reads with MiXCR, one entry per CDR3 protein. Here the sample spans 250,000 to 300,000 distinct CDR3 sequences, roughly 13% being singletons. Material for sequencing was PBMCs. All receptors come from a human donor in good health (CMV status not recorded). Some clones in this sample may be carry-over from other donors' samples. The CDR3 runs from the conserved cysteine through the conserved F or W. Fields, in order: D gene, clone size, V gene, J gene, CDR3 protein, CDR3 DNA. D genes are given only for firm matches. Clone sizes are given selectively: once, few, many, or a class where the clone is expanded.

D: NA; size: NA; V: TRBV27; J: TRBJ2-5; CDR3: CASSSPLQNQEETQYF; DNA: TGTGCCAGCAGTTCACCCCTACAGAACCAAGAAGAGACCCAGTACTTC
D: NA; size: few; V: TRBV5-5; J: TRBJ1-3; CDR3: CASSLVQGRSSGNTIYF; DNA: TGTGCCAGCAGCTTGGTGCAGGGAAGGAGCTCTGGAAACACCATATATTTT
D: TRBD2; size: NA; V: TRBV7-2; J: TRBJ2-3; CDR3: CASSLPGGLAGAWSTDTQYF; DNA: TGTGCCAGCAGCCTACCCGGGGGACTAGCGGGAGCGTGGTCCACAGATACGCAGTATTTT
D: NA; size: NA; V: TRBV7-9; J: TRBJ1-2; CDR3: CASSETGIYGYTF; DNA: TGTGCCAGCAGCGAAACAGGGATCTATGGCTACACCTTC
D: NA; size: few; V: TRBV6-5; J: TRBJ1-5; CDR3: CASGRGGRWGNQPQHF; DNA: TGTGCCAGCGGTCGCGGGGGGCGATGGGGCAATCAGCCCCAGCATTTT
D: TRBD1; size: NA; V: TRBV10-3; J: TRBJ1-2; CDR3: CAISDQGQGVYGYTF; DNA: TGTGCCATCAGTGATCAGGGACAGGGGGTGTATGGCTACACCTTC
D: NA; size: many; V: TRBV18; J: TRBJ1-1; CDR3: CASSPLEQMVTEAFF; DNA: TGTGCCAGCTCACCCCTGGAACAGATGGTGACTGAAGCTTTCTTT
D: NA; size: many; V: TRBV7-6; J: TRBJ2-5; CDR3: CASSLEGGGKTQYF; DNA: TGTGCCAGCAGCTTAGAAGGAGGGGGCAAGACCCAGTACTTC
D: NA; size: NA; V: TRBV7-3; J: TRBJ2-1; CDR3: CASSPVRGKSAYNEQFF; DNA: TGTGCCAGCAGCCCGGTCCGTGGGAAGAGCGCCTACAATGAGCAGTTCTTC
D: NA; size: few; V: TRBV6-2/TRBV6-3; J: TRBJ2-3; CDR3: CASSYSSETDTQYF; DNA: TGTGCCAGCAGTTACTCCAGCGAGACAGATACGCAGTATTTT
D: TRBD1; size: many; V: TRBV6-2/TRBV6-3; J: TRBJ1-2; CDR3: CASSPPDRYYGYTF; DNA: TGTGCCAGCAGCCCCCCGGACAGGTACTATGGCTACACCTTC
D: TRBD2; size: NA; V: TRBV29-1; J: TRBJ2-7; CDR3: CSVTSGRAEQYF; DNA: TGCAGCGTAACTAGCGGGAGGGCGGAGCAGTACTTC
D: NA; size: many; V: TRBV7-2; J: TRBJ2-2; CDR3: CANPRSSNTGELFF; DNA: TGTGCCAACCCCAGGAGTTCGAACACCGGGGAGCTGTTTTTT
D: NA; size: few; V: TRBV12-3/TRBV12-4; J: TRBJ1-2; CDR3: CASGVYGYTF; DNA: TGTGCCAGCGGTGTCTATGGCTACACCTTC
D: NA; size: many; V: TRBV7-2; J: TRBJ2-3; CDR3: CASSLGGGRTDTQYF; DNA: TGTGCCAGCAGCTTAGGGGGGGGGCGCACAGATACGCAGTATTTT
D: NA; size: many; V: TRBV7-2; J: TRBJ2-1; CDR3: CASSLSPWTTYNEQFF; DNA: TGTGCCAGCAGCTTATCGCCTTGGACGACCTACAATGAGCAGTTCTTC
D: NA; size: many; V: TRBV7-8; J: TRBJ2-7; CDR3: CASSPTSGGGSYEQYF; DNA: TGTGCCAGCAGCCCGACATCAGGGGGAGGGTCCTACGAGCAGTACTTC
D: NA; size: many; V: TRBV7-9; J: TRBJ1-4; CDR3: CASSLGQSATNEKLFF; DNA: TGTGCCAGCAGCTTAGGACAGTCGGCAACTAATGAAAAACTGTTTTTT
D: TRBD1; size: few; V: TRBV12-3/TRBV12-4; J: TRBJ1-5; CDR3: CASKIGTGGNQPQHF; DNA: TGTGCCAGCAAAATCGGGACAGGGGGCAATCAGCCCCAGCATTTT
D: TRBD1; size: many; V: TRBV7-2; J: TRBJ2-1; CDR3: CASSLGAGTGGYNEQFF; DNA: TGTGCCAGCAGCTTAGGGGCCGGGACAGGGGGCTACAATGAGCAGTTCTTC
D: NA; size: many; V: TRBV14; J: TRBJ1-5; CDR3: CASSQGGNSNQPQHF; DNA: TGTGCCAGCAGCCAAGGGGGGAATAGCAATCAGCCCCAGCATTTT
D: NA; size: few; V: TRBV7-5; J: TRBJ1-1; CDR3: CISVGEDTEAFF; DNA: NA
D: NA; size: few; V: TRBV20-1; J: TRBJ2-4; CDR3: CSARDTGRTGNIQYF; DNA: TGCAGTGCTAGAGATACCGGCAGGACGGGGAACATTCAGTACTTC
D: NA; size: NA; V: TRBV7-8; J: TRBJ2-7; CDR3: CASSATSEQYF; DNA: TGTGCCAGCAGCGCTACTAGCGAGCAGTACTTC
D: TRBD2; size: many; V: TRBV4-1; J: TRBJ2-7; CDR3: CASSQEYAGLASEQYF; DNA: TGCGCCAGCAGCCAAGAATACGCCGGACTAGCGAGCGAGCAGTACTTC
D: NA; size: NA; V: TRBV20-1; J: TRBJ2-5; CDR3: CSARGGRGGETQYF; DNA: TGCAGTGCTAGGGGTGGCAGGGGTGGAGAGACCCAGTACTTC
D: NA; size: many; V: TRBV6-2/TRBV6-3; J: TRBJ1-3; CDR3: CASRETGRRVRVSGNTIYF; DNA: TGTGCCAGCAGAGAGACCGGACGGCGGGTGAGAGTCTCTGGAAACACCATATATTTT
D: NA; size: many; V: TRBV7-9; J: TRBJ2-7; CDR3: CASSFGTGHLYEQYF; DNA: TGTGCCAGCAGCTTTGGGACGGGACATTTATACGAGCAGTACTTC
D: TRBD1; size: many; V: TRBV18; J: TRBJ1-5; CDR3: CASSSEVGTGVNVGNQPQHF; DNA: TGTGCCAGCTCATCAGAAGTCGGAACAGGGGTTAATGTGGGCAATCAGCCCCAGCATTTT
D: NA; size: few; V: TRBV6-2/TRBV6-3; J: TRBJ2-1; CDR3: CASSRDGEQFF; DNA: TGTGCCAGCAGCCGGGACGGGGAGCAGTTCTTC
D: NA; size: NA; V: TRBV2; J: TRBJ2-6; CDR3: CASRMDTGANVLTF; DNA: TGTGCCAGCAGAATGGATACTGGGGCCAACGTCCTGACTTTC
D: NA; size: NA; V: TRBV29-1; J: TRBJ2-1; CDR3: CSVGGRSSYNEQFF; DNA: TGCAGCGTTGGAGGCCGAAGTTCCTACAATGAGCAGTTCTTC
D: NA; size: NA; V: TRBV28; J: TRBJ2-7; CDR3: CASSRLRDIDGEQYF; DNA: TGTGCCAGCAGTCGCCTCCGGGACATAGACGGCGAGCAGTACTTC
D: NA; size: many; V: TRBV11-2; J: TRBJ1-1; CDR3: CASSVPGGATEAFF; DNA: TGTGCCAGCAGCGTCCCCGGGGGTGCCACTGAAGCTTTCTTT
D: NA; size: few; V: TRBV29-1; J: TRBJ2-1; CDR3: CSVALTGYNEQFF; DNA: TGCAGCGTTGCCCTGACTGGCTACAATGAGCAGTTCTTC
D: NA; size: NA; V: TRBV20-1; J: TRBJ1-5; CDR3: CSARDHPGPNQPQHF; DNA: TGCAGTGCTAGAGATCATCCAGGGCCCAATCAGCCCCAGCATTTT
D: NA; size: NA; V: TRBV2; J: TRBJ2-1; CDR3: CASRLDRHDEQFF; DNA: TGTGCCAGTAGACTCGACCGCCACGATGAGCAGTTCTTC
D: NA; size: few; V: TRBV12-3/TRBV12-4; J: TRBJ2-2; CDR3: CASSTQRKRTGELFF; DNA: TGTGCCAGCAGCACCCAGCGAAAGCGGACCGGGGAGCTGTTTTTT
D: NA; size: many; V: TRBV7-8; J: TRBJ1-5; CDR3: CASSLAGTDSGNQPQHF; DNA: TGTGCCAGCAGCTTAGCGGGGACTGACAGCGGCAATCAGCCCCAGCATTTT
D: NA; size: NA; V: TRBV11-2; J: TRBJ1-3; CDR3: CASSYPPRGRDPGNTIYF; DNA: TGTGCCAGCAGCTACCCCCCTCGGGGTCGGGATCCAGGAAACACCATATATTTT
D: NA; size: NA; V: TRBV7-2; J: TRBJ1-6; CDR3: CASSTPRRIPRESPLHF; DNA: TGTGCCAGCAGCACCCCGAGACGGATTCCGAGGGAGTCACCCCTCCACTTT
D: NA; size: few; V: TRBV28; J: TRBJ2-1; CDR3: CASSQWSEGIEQFF; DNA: TGTGCCAGCAGCCAATGGTCGGAGGGAATAGAGCAGTTCTTC